These 8 T cell receptor beta chains originate from one sample sequenced in a study of blood T cells in healthy people across ages. Then a second PCR, running roughly 7 to 11 cycles, was carried out with a sample-barcoded 5' primer and a J-beta primer mix. Each CDR3 protein gets one entry after TCRdb re-called the 5' RACE reads with MiXCR. The sample lists around 800,000 distinct CDR3 sequences, about 42% occurring once. The sample taken for sequencing was blood. The receptor source for this set is a man older than 75 in good health.

As to this clonotype: A much larger clone differs from this one at a single base, so this may be a read error. The chain links TRBV29-1 to TRBJ2-6; a weak D match, TRBD1 (6 bases). V was clipped by 6 bases and J by 2 bases, with 11 bases between them. Per the germline V gene, CDR1 is SQVTM and CDR2 is ANQGSEA. The CDR3 loop spans 14 amino acids. CDR3 in DNA: TGCAGCGTCCCAGGGGTCCCTGGGGCCAACGTCCTGACTTTC. Protein sequence: CSVPGVPGANVLTF.

CDR3 nucleotides: TGTGCCAGCAGCTTTGGAGGGAGTGTCACCGAAGCTTTCTTT. Translating gives CASSFGGSVTEAFF. The V gene is TRBV7-9, the J gene TRBJ1-1; no clear D. Germline V gene lookup returns CDR1 SEHNR and CDR2 FQNEAQ (reference sequence). V shed 3 bases and J shed 8 bases, with 16 bases lying between them. The CDR3 consists of 14 residues.

This clonotype has just a few counts. The chain employs TRBV18 and TRBJ2-3, with D perhaps TRBD2 (5 bases). The CDR3 consists of 14 residues. With 3 bases removed from V and 5 bases from J, the gap between germline ends came to 12 bases. The germline CDR1 and CDR2 sequences are KGHSH and LQKENI. The CDR3 loop is CASSPGGRGDTQYF. The CDR3 DNA follows: TGTGCCAGCTCACCTGGTGGTCGGGGAGATACGCAGTATTTT. Full variable domain (rest looked up from reference TRBV18 and TRBJ2-3): NAGVMQNPRHLVRRRGQEARLRCSPMKGHSHVYWYRQLPEEGLKFMVYLQKENIIDESGMPKERFSAEFPKEGPSILRIQQVVRGDSAAYFCASSPGGRGDTQYFGPGTRLTVL.

This clonotype has more than one count but fewer than ten. The rearrangement links TRBV12-3 or TRBV12-4 to TRBJ2-6, with 10 bases fitting TRBD1. The junction had 5 bases not matched to a gene; V was cut back by 6 bases and J by 0 bases. This CDR3 has 17 amino acids. The CDR3 DNA is TGTGCCAGCAGCCCGGGACAGGGGAGCTCTGGGGCCAACGTCCTGACTTTC. Amino acids: CASSPGQGSSGANVLTF.

J is TRBJ2-7 and V is TRBV24-1, with TRBD2 matching 11 bases. Germline V gives CDR1 KGHDR, CDR2 SFDVKD. J lost 4 bases, V lost 4 bases, and 8 bases had no gene match. The CDR3 is 16 residues long. The CDR3 loop reads CATSDGSGRAFYEQYF. CDR3 sequence (DNA): TGTGCCACCAGTGACGGTAGCGGGAGGGCCTTTTACGAGCAGTACTTC.

This clonotype has at least ten counts. This chain links TRBV2 with TRBJ2-1; D remains ambiguous. The CDR3 extends over 13 amino acids. V lost 7 bases and J 9 bases, leaving 16 bases between the germline ends. CDR1 SNHLY and CDR2 FYNNEI come from the germline V gene. CDR3 DNA sequence: TGTGCCAGCACCAATACCAAGTCCGGTGAGCAGTTCTTC. Protein sequence: CASTNTKSGEQFF.

The chain is built from TRBV12-3 or TRBV12-4 and TRBJ2-1, with 7 bases matching TRBD2. Trimming removed 2 bases from V and 4 bases from J; junction bases left unmatched: 5. The CDR3 is 15 residues long. The CDR3 reads CASSLLGGRYNEQFF. In DNA form, the CDR3 reads TGTGCCAGCAGTTTACTGGGCGGGAGATACAATGAGCAGTTCTTC.

This chain connects TRBV14 to TRBJ2-5, with D perhaps matching TRBD2 (5 bases). This CDR3 spans 15 amino acids. The V gene's germline CDR1 is SGHDN and CDR2 FVKESK. V lost 4 bases and J lost 5, with 17 bases in between. DNA for the CDR3: TGTGCCAGCAGCCCGACCCGAAGCTCGGGGGAGACCCAGTACTTC. It is translated as CASSPTRSSGETQYF.